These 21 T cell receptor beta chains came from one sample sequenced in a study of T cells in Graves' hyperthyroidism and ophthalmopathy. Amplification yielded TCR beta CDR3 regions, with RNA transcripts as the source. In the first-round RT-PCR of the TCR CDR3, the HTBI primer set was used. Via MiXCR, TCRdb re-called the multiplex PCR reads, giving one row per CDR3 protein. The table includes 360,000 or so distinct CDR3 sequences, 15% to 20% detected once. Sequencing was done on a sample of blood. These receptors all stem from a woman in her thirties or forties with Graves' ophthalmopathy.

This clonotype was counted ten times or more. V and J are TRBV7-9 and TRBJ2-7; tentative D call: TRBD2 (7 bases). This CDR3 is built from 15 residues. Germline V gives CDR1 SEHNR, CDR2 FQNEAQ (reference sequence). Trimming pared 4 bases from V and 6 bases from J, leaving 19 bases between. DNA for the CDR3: TGTGCCAGCAGCTGGACGGGGCTACGGGGGGCCGAGCAGTACTTC. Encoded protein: CASSWTGLRGAEQYF.

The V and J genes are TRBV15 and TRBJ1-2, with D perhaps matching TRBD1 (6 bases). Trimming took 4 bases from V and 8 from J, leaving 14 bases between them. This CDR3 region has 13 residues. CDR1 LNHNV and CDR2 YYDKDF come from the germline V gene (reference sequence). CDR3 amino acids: CATSTTGFRGYTF. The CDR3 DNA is TGTGCCACCAGCACAACAGGGTTTCGAGGCTACACCTTC.

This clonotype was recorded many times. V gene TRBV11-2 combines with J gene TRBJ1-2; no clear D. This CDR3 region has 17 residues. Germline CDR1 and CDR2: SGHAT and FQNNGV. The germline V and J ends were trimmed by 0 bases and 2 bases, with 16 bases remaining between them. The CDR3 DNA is TGTGCCAGCAGCTTAGAACACTGGCGGGGAGCCAACTATGGCTACACCTTC. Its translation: CASSLEHWRGANYGYTF.

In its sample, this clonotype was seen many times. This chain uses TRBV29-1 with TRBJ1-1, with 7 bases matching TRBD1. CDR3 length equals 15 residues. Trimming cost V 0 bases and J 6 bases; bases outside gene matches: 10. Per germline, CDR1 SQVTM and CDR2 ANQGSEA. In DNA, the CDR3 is TGCAGCGTTGAAGATTTGGTCAGGGGGTTACCTGAAGCTTTCTTT. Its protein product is CSVEDLVRGLPEAFF.

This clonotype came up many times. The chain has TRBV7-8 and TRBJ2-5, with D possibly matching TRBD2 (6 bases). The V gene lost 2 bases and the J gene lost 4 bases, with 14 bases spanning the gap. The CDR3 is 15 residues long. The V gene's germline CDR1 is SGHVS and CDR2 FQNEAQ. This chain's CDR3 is CASSLYEISGETQYF. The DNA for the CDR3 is TGTGCCAGCAGCTTATATGAGATTAGCGGAGAGACCCAGTACTTC.

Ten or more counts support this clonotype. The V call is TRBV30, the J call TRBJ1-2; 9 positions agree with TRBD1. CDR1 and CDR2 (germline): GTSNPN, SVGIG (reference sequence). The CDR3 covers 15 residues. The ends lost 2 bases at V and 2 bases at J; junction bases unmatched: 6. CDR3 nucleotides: TGTGCCTGGAGTCCCGGAGGACAGGGGAACTATGGCTACACCTTC. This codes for CAWSPGGQGNYGYTF.

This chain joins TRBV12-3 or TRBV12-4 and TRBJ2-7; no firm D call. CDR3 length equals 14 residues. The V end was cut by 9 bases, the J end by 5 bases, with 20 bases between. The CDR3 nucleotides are TGTGCCAGTAGGCCCTGGGTGAGGTCCCACGAGCAGTACTTC. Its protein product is CASRPWVRSHEQYF.

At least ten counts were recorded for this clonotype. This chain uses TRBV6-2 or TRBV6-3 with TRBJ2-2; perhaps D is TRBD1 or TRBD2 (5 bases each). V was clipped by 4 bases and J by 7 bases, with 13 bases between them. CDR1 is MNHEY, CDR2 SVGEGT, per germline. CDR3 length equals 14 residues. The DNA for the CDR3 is TGTGCCAGCAGTTTGGGGATGGGGGTCGGGGAGCTGTTTTTT. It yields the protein CASSLGMGVGELFF.

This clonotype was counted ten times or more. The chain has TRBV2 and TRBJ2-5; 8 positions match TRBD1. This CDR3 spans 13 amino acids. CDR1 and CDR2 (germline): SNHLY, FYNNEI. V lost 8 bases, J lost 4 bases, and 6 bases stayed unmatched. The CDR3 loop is CASGQGAGETQYF. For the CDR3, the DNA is TGTGCCAGCGGGCAGGGGGCAGGAGAGACCCAGTACTTC.

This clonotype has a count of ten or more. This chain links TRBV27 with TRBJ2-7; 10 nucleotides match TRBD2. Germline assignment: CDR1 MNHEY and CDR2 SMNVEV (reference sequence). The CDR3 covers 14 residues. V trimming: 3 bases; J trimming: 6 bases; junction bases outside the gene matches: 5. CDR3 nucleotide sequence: TGTGCCAGCAGTTTTACTAGCGGGATGACCGAGCAGTACTTC. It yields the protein CASSFTSGMTEQYF.

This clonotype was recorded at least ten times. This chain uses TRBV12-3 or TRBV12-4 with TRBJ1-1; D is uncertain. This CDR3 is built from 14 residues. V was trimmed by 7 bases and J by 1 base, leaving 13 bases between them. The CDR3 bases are TGTGCCAGCACCGATAGGGCGGGGAACACTGAAGCTTTCTTT. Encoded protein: CASTDRAGNTEAFF.

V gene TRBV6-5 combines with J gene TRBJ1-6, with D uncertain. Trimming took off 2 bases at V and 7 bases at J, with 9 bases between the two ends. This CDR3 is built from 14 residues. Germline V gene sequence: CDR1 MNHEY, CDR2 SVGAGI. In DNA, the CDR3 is TGTGCCAGCAGTTACCGAGCCGGGAATTCACCCCTCCACTTT. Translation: CASSYRAGNSPLHF.

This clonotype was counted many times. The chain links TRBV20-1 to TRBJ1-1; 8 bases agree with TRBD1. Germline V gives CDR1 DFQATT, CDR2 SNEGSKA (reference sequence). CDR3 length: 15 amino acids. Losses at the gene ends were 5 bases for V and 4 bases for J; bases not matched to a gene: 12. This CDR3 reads CSAPKTGGLGTEAFF. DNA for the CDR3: TGCAGTGCTCCTAAAACAGGGGGTTTGGGCACTGAAGCTTTCTTT.

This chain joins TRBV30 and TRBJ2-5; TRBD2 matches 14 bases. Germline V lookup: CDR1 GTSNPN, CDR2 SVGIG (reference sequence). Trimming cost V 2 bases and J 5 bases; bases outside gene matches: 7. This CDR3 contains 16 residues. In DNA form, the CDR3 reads TGTGCCTGGAGTAGACGGACTAGCGGGAGGAGGGAGACCCAGTACTTC. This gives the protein CAWSRRTSGRRETQYF.

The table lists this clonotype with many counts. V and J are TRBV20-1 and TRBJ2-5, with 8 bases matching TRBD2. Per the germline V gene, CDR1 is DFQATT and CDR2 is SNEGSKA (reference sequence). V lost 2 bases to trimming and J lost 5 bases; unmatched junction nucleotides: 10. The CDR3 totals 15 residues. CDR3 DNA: TGCAGTGCTAGATCGGTAGCGGGAATGAGTGAGACCCAGTACTTC. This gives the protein CSARSVAGMSETQYF.

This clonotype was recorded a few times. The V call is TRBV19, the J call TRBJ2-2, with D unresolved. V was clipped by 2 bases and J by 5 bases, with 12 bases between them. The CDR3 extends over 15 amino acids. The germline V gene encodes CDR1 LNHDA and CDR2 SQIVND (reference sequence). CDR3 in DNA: TGTGCCAGTAGTATAAATAGCCCGGGTACCGGGGAGCTGTTTTTT. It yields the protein CASSINSPGTGELFF.

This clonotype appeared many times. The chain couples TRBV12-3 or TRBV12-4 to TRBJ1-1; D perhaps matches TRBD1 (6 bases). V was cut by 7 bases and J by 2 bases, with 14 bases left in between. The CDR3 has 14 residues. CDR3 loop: CASTIDRRNTEAFF. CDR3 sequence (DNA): TGTGCCAGCACCATCGACAGGCGCAACACTGAAGCTTTCTTT.

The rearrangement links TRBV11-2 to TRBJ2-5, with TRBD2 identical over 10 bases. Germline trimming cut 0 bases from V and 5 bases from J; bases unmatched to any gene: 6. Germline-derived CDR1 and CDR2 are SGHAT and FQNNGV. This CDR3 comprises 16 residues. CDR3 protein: CASSLDPAGGGETQYF. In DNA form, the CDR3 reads TGTGCCAGCAGCTTAGATCCAGCGGGAGGGGGGGAGACCCAGTACTTC.

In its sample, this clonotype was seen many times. CDR3: CAWSLDRSNTEAFF. In DNA, the CDR3 is TGTGCCTGGAGTCTGGACAGGTCGAACACTGAAGCTTTCTTT. The chain has TRBV30 and TRBJ1-1; TRBD1 matches 7 bases. Germline V gene sequence: CDR1 GTSNPN, CDR2 SVGIG (reference sequence). J was trimmed by 1 base and V by 2 bases; bases with no gene match: 4. The CDR3 runs to 14 residues.

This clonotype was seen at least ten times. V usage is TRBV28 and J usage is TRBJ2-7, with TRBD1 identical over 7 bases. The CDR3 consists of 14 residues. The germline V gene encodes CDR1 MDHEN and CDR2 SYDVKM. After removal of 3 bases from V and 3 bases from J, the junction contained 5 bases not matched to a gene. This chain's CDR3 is CASSFWDSHYEQYF. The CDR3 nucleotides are TGTGCCAGCAGTTTCTGGGACAGCCACTACGAGCAGTACTTC.

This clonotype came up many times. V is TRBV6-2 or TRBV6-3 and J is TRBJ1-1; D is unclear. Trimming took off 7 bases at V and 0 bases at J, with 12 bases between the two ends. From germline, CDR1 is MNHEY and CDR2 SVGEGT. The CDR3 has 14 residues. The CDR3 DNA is TGTGCCAGCATCATCAGGAGCATGAACACTGAAGCTTTCTTT. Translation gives CASIIRSMNTEAFF.